These 5 T cell receptor beta chains share one sample of origin, sequenced in a study of immune characteristics of hereditary and idiopathic chronic pancreatitis. Produced via immunoSEQ multiplex PCR; TCRdb's table is partial and in-frame only. The data contain 13,000 to 15,000 clones, less than 85% of them singletons. Patients having total pancreatectomy with islet autotransplantation provided the chronic pancreatitis pancreas tissue. What was sequenced was pancreas tissue with hereditary chronic pancreatitis. All receptors derive from a human donor with chronic pancreatitis.

The CDR3 here is CASSLASGGAEAFF. DNA for the CDR3: TGTGCCAGCAGCTTAGCGTCTGGGGGGGCTGAAGCTTTCTTT. The V and J genes are TRBV13 and TRBJ1-1; D may be TRBD1 (5 bases). Germline CDR1 reads PRHDT; CDR2 reads FYEKMQ (reference sequence). The CDR3 is 14 residues long. Trimming removed 1 base from V and 6 bases from J, with 12 bases in between. The full variable domain, with the rest looked up from reference TRBV13 and TRBJ1-1, is AAGVIQSPRHLIKEKRETATLKCYPIPRHDTVYWYQQGPGQDPQFLISFYEKMQSDKGSIPDRFSAQQFSDYHSELNMSSLELGDSALYFCASSLASGGAEAFFGQGTRLTVV.

Of note for this clone: The junction departs from the called germline gene at one end, perhaps through a read error. The chain carries TRBV6-1 and TRBJ1-6; maybe TRBD1 (5 bases). This CDR3 is 13 amino acids long. Germline loops: CDR1 MNHNS, CDR2 SASEGT. The CDR3 region is CASGDSRNSPLHF. The CDR3 nucleotides are TGTGCCAGCGGTGACAGCCGTAATTCACCCCTCCACTTT.

This clone was seen a single time. The V gene is TRBV2, the J gene TRBJ2-5; TRBD2 might be the D (5 bases). The CDR3 is made up of 13 amino acids. Trimming took off 8 bases at V and 4 bases at J, with 14 bases between the two ends. Germline V gene sequence: CDR1 SNHLY, CDR2 FYNNEI. The CDR3 coding sequence is TGTGCCAGCGGTAAGGGCCGGGGAGAGACCCAGTACTTC. As protein: CASGKGRGETQYF.

J is TRBJ2-7 and V is TRBV7-3, with a possible D match to TRBD2 (5 bases). CDR1 is SGHTA, CDR2 FQGTGA, per germline. The CDR3 extends over 13 amino acids. V was trimmed by 2 bases and J by 6 bases, leaving 11 bases between them. CDR3 DNA sequence: TGTGCCAGCAGCTTAGACTACGCCGGCGAGCAGTACTTC. Translating gives CASSLDYAGEQYF.

The chain couples TRBV14 to TRBJ1-2; perhaps TRBD1 as D (6 bases). The CDR3 spans 16 residues. The germline V and J ends were trimmed by 0 bases and 5 bases, with 16 bases remaining between them. Germline values: CDR1 SGHDN, CDR2 FVKESK. CDR3 sequence: CASSQDPGGEGYGYTF. The CDR3 DNA reads TGTGCCAGCAGCCAAGATCCCGGGGGCGAAGGATATGGCTACACCTTC. Combining the CDR3 with reference TRBV14 and TRBJ1-2 gives the whole variable domain EAGVTQFPSHSVIEKGQTVTLRCDPISGHDNLYWYRRVMGKEIKFLLHFVKESKQDESGMPNNRFLAERTGGTYSTLKVQPAELEDSGVYFCASSQDPGGEGYGYTFGSGTRLTVV.